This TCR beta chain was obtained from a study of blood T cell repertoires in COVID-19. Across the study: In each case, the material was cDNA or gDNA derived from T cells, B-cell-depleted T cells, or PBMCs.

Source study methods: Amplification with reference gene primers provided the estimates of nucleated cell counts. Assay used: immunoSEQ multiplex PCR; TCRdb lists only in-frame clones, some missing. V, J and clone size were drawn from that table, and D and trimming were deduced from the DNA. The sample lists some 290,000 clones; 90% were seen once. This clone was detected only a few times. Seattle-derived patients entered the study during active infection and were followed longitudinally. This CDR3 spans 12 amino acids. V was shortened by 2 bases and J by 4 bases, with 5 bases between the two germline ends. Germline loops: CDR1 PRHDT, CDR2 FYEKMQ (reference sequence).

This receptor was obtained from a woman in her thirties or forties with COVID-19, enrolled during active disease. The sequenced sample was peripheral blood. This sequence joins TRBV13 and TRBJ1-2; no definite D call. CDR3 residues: CASSLIAYGYTF. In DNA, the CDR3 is TGTGCCAGCAGCTTAATAGCCTATGGCTACACCTTC. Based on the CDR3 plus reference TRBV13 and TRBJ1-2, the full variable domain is AAGVIQSPRHLIKEKRETATLKCYPIPRHDTVYWYQQGPGQDPQFLISFYEKMQSDKGSIPDRFSAQQFSDYHSELNMSSLELGDSALYFCASSLIAYGYTFGSGTRLTVV.